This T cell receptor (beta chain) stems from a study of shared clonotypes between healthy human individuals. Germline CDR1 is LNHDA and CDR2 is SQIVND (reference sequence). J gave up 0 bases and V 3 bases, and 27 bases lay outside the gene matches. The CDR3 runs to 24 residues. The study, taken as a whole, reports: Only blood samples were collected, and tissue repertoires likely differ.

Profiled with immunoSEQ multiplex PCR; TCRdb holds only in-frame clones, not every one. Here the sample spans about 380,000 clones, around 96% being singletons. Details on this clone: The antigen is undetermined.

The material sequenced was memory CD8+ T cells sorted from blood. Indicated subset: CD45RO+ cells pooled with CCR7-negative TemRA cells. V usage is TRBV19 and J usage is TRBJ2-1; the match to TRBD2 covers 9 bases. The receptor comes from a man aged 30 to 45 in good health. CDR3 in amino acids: CASSMGYGIFSGRPKPSSYNEQFF. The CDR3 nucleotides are TGTGCCAGTAGTATGGGTTATGGGATATTTAGCGGGAGACCTAAACCCAGCTCCTACAATGAGCAGTTCTTC.